Following are 26 T cell receptor beta chains from one sample sequenced in a study of CDR3 diversity in severe acne. TCRdb reprocessed the PCR reads with MiXCR, giving one entry per CDR3 protein. The sample has under 100,000 distinct CDR3 sequences, over 45% seen once; the top ten hold about 9.4%. Input material: blood. These receptors all come from a male donor in good health, serving as a control.

The chain employs TRBV9 and TRBJ2-7; 9 positions match TRBD1. Germline V CDR1 and CDR2: SGDLS, YYNGEE. The CDR3 extends over 14 amino acids. The V and J ends lost 4 bases and 6 bases, in that order; junction bases with no gene match: 8. Here the CDR3 DNA reads TGTGCCAGCAGCTTTCCGGGACAGGGCTGCGAGCAGTACTTC. As protein: CASSFPGQGCEQYF.

This clonotype was counted at least ten times. The chain recombines TRBV9 with TRBJ2-3; unclear D gene. This CDR3 has 14 amino acids. Trimming stripped 0 bases from V and 2 bases from J, with 7 bases between. CDR1 is SGDLS, CDR2 YYNGEE, per germline. The CDR3 here is CASSVASVTDTQYF. CDR3 in DNA: TGTGCCAGCAGCGTAGCTAGTGTCACAGATACGCAGTATTTT.

This clonotype showed up just a few times. This chain connects TRBV20-1 to TRBJ1-2; 7 bases map to TRBD1. This CDR3 comprises 14 residues. J was trimmed by 1 base and V by 3 bases; bases with no gene match: 5. Germline loops: CDR1 DFQATT, CDR2 SNEGSKA (reference sequence). Written as DNA, the CDR3 is TGCAGTGCTAGGGGGCAGGGGGATAACTATGGCTACACCTTC. It codes for CSARGQGDNYGYTF.

The chain employs TRBV27 and TRBJ2-6; TRBD1 aligns across 9 bases. V dropped 4 bases and J dropped 4; count of bases not matched to a gene: 8. Germline-derived CDR1 and CDR2 are MNHEY and SMNVEV (reference sequence). The CDR3 has 17 residues. The CDR3 region has the DNA TGTGCCAGCAGTTGGGGACAGGGAGTGTGCGGGGCCAACGTCCTGACTTTC. It encodes CASSWGQGVCGANVLTF.

A note on this clonotype: One end of the junction is discordant with germline, which a read error may explain. The gene calls are TRBV24-1 and TRBJ2-1; 8 bases agree with TRBD1. The CDR3 loop spans 16 amino acids. Germline values: CDR1 KGHDR, CDR2 SFDVKD. CDR3 in DNA: TGTGCCACCGGTGATTTCAGGCAGGGGGCGGGCAATGAGCAGTTCTTC. Amino acid sequence: CATGDFRQGAGNEQFF.

This clonotype was detected a few times. V usage is TRBV20-1 and J usage is TRBJ2-2, with 13 nucleotides matching TRBD2. This CDR3 region has 19 residues. V was pared by 3 bases and J by 7 bases, with 17 bases of the junction left unmatched. The germline V gene has CDR1 DFQATT and CDR2 SNEGSKA (reference sequence). CDR3 nucleotide sequence: TGCAGTGCTAGGGGAGGACTAGCGGGAGATCTTTCATTGGGCGGGGAGCTGTTTTTT. Amino acid sequence: CSARGGLAGDLSLGGELFF.

The chain links TRBV25-1 to TRBJ2-7, with a weak D call TRBD2 (6 bases). Trimming removed 6 bases from V and 2 bases from J, with 29 bases in between. The CDR3 loop spans 19 amino acids. Germline V CDR1 and CDR2: MGHDK, SYGVNS. The CDR3 here is CASSARLIREQSSAYEQYF. The CDR3 DNA reads as TGTGCCAGCAGCGCAAGACTGATCCGGGAGCAGTCGTCGGCCTACGAGCAGTACTTC.

CDR3 amino acids: CSAGVGTGTYEQYF. Here the CDR3 DNA reads TGCAGCGCTGGGGTGGGGACAGGGACCTACGAGCAGTACTTC. V usage is TRBV29-1 and J usage is TRBJ2-7; 9 bases line up with TRBD1. CDR1 is SQVTM, CDR2 ANQGSEA, per germline. Trimming at V came to 7 bases and at J to 2 bases, leaving 9 bases not matched to a gene. This CDR3 region has 14 residues.

This rearrangement joins TRBV11-3 to TRBJ2-2, with 9 bases matching TRBD2. The ends lost 3 bases at V and 4 bases at J; junction bases unmatched: 3. This CDR3 contains 15 residues. CDR1 and CDR2 from the germline V gene are SGHNT and YENEEA. The CDR3 DNA sequence: TGTGCCAGCAGCTTTGGACTAGCGTTCACCGGGGAGCTGTTTTTT. Translation gives CASSFGLAFTGELFF.

This chain connects TRBV5-6 to TRBJ1-2; TRBD1 agrees at 7 bases. V lost 4 bases and J lost 4; bases outside the gene matches: 7. From germline, CDR1 is SGHDT and CDR2 YYEEEE. The CDR3 covers 14 residues. Written as DNA, the CDR3 is TGTGCCAGCAGCACAGGGGAGGTGGGCTATGGCTACACCTTC. Translation gives CASSTGEVGYGYTF.

The CDR3 here is CASSPGRDQPQYF. The CDR3 nucleotides are TGTGCCAGCTCACCAGGTAGGGATCAGCCCCAGTACTTC. V is TRBV18 and J is TRBJ2-5; D unresolved. Germline CDR1 and CDR2: KGHSH and LQKENI. The CDR3 sequence is 13 residues long. V lost 2 bases and J lost 9, with 13 bases in between.

This clonotype was picked up many times. V and J are TRBV5-6 and TRBJ2-5, with D maybe TRBD2 (5 bases). The CDR3 loop spans 14 amino acids. V shed 5 bases and J shed 3 bases, with 14 bases lying between them. CDR1 is SGHDT and CDR2 is YYEEEE in the germline V gene. The CDR3 nucleotides read TGTGCCAGCAGTCTCCCAAGCGGTAAAGAGACCCAGTACTTC. This encodes CASSLPSGKETQYF. The full variable domain, its missing parts supplied by reference TRBV5-6 and TRBJ2-5, is DAGVTQSPTHLIKTRGQQVTLRCSPKSGHDTVSWYQQALGQGPQFIFQYYEEEERQRGNFPDRFSGHQFPNYSSELNVNALLLGDSALYLCASSLPSGKETQYFGPGTRLLVL.

This clonotype was detected many times. The chain uses TRBV28 and TRBJ1-5; TRBD1 agrees at 7 bases. Germline CDR1 MDHEN, CDR2 SYDVKM. The junction had 9 bases not matched to a gene; V was cut back by 6 bases and J by 7 bases. CDR3 length equals 14 residues. The CDR3 DNA follows: TGTGCCAGCAGCATCGACAGGGAAGACCAGCCCCAGCATTTT. Protein: CASSIDREDQPQHF. Looking up the rest from reference TRBV28 and TRBJ1-5 gives the full variable domain: DVKVTQSSRYLVKRTGEKVFLECVQDMDHENMFWYRQDPGLGLRLIYFSYDVKMKEKGDIPEGYSVSREKKERFSLILESASTNQTSMYLCASSIDREDQPQHFGDGTRLSIL.

This clonotype was detected many times. The chain links TRBV15 to TRBJ2-2, with 7 bases fitting TRBD1. The germline CDR1 and CDR2 sequences are LNHNV and YYDKDF (reference sequence). The V segment lost 4 bases and the J segment 8 bases; nucleotides outside the gene matches: 13. CDR3 length: 16 amino acids. In nucleotides, the CDR3 is TGTGCCACCAGCACTGGACAGGCATCACGCGGGGGGGAGCTGTTTTTT. Its translation is CATSTGQASRGGELFF.

DNA for the CDR3: TGTGCCGCAGGATCACACCCCTATGGCTACACCTTC. It specifies CAAGSHPYGYTF. The chain couples TRBV2 to TRBJ1-2; unclear D gene. Trimming removed 11 bases from V and 4 bases from J, with 14 bases in between. The V gene's germline CDR1 is SNHLY and CDR2 FYNNEI. The CDR3 consists of 12 residues.

CDR3 nucleotides: TGCGCCAGCAGTGGCTCCGTAACCGGGGAGCTGTTTTTT. This codes for CASSGSVTGELFF. This chain links TRBV10-1 with TRBJ2-2; unclear D gene. The V end lost 4 bases, the J end lost 5 bases, and 8 bases lay between the germline ends. This CDR3 is 13 amino acids long. The germline gives CDR1 WNHNN, CDR2 SYGVQD (reference sequence).

This clonotype is medium-sized. The CDR3 region is CASSTRDSESQETQYF. CDR3 DNA: TGTGCCAGCAGTACCCGGGATAGCGAGAGTCAAGAGACCCAGTACTTC. V and J are TRBV12-3 or TRBV12-4 and TRBJ2-5; possible D gene TRBD2, 5 bases. V was pared by 5 bases and J by 2 bases, with 18 bases between. The CDR3 length is 16 residues.

V is TRBV25-1 and J is TRBJ2-7, with TRBD2 matching over 9 bases. From germline, CDR1 is MGHDK and CDR2 SYGVNS. Losses at the gene ends were 6 bases for V and 6 bases for J; bases not matched to a gene: 6. This CDR3 comprises 13 residues. The CDR3 coding sequence is TGTGCCAGCAGCGCGGGACTAGCCCTCGAGCAGTACTTC. Its protein product is CASSAGLALEQYF.

The chain has TRBV15 and TRBJ2-7; 11 nucleotides align to TRBD1. The ends lost 3 bases at V and 3 bases at J; junction bases unmatched: 7. Per germline, CDR1 LNHNV and CDR2 YYDKDF (reference sequence). This CDR3 contains 16 residues. CDR3 in amino acids: CATSSLGTGGVYEQYF. The CDR3 coding sequence is TGTGCCACCAGCAGCCTCGGGACAGGGGGAGTCTACGAGCAGTACTTC.

This clonotype was detected ten times or more. V is TRBV10-3 and J is TRBJ1-4; tentative D call: TRBD1 (5 bases). V gave up 6 bases and J gave up 4 bases, with 12 bases separating them. Germline V lookup: CDR1 ENHRY, CDR2 SYGVKD. The CDR3 is 14 residues long. Written as DNA, the CDR3 is TGTGCCATCAGGGCCCGGGGGGATAATGAAAAACTGTTTTTT. This codes for CAIRARGDNEKLFF.

V usage is TRBV7-3 and J usage is TRBJ2-1, with 10 bases aligning to TRBD2. Germline-derived CDR1 and CDR2 are SGHTA and FQGTGA. This CDR3 has 14 amino acids. J was trimmed by 8 bases and V by 5 bases; bases with no gene match: 6. The CDR3 spells CASSALAGEDEQFF. DNA of the CDR3: TGTGCCAGCAGCGCCCTAGCGGGGGAGGATGAGCAGTTCTTC. The whole variable domain, remainder taken from reference TRBV7-3 and TRBJ2-1, is GAGVSQTPSNKVTEKGKYVELRCDPISGHTALYWYRQSLGQGPEFLIYFQGTGAADDSGLPNDRFFAVRPEGSVSTLKIQRTERGDSAVYLCASSALAGEDEQFFGPGTRLTVL.

The CDR3 coding sequence is TGTGCCAGCAGCCAATTCGACAGCTCCTACGAGCAGTACTTC. Its protein is CASSQFDSSYEQYF. The V gene is TRBV14, the J gene TRBJ2-7; possible D gene TRBD1, 5 bases. This CDR3 spans 14 amino acids. V lost 2 bases, J lost 0 bases, and 8 bases lay in between. The germline CDR1 and CDR2 sequences are SGHDN and FVKESK.

The rearrangement uses TRBV24-1 and TRBJ2-5; a possible D gene is TRBD1 (5 bases). The CDR3 is 14 residues long. Germline V gene sequence: CDR1 KGHDR, CDR2 SFDVKD. V lost 5 bases, J lost 9 bases, and 18 bases lay in between. DNA of the CDR3: TGTGCCACCAGTGGGTCTAGGGGCCAAAGAGCCCAGTACTTC. It translates to CATSGSRGQRAQYF.

This clonotype has a count of ten or more. The chain carries TRBV9 and TRBJ2-7; 12 bases fit TRBD2. The V and J ends lost 3 bases and 0 bases, in that order; junction bases with no gene match: 13. Looked up from germline, CDR1 is SGDLS and CDR2 is YYNGEE. This CDR3 is built from 19 residues. CDR3 nucleotides: TGTGCCAGCAGCGCCGACTCCGGGACTAGCGGGCCCCCCTCCTACGAGCAGTACTTC. Protein: CASSADSGTSGPPSYEQYF.

This clonotype was seen more than once but under ten times. A much bigger clone sits one base away, suggesting this may be a read error. The CDR3 region is CSVGGGAGGHGTQYF. DNA for the CDR3: TGCAGCGTTGGGGGGGGGGCGGGGGGGCATGGTACGCAGTATTTT. The rearrangement links TRBV29-1 to TRBJ2-3; TRBD2 agrees at 9 bases. In germline, CDR1 is SQVTM, CDR2 ANQGSEA. The CDR3 length is 15 residues. After removal of 4 bases from V and 8 bases from J, the junction contained 13 bases not matched to a gene.

The chain combines TRBV19 with TRBJ1-4; D gene uncertain. Germline CDR1 is LNHDA and CDR2 is SQIVND (reference sequence). This CDR3 spans 15 amino acids. V was shortened by 8 bases and J by 5 bases, with 18 bases between the two germline ends. CDR3 loop: CASSITAILNEKLFF. CDR3 DNA sequence: TGTGCCAGTTCAATCACCGCGATATTAAATGAAAAACTGTTTTTT.